This is a list of T cell receptor beta chains from one sample in a study of shared T cell receptors in the human thymus. This table comes from immunoSEQ multiplex PCR, and its TCRdb copy is limited to in-frame clones, with some not included. Altogether hundreds of thousands of clones are present, approximately 89% being singletons, with the ten largest covering 0.0094%. The sample also formed part of further work on human thymus T cells.

Sequenced sample: thymocytes. The receptor set was obtained from a boy younger than two with a congenital heart defect. The CDR3 runs from the conserved cysteine through the conserved F or W. The D gene is left open where the match is weak.

j_gene: TRBJ2-5; d_gene: TRBD2; v_gene: TRBV5-1; CDR3aa: CASSLEASGGGRQYF
j_gene: TRBJ2-5; d_gene: NA; v_gene: TRBV11-2; CDR3aa: CASSLVSQETQYF
j_gene: TRBJ2-7; d_gene: NA; v_gene: TRBV28; CDR3aa: CASSRLGGGRVKQYF
j_gene: TRBJ2-7; d_gene: NA; v_gene: TRBV10-3; CDR3aa: CAISENREIWPYEQYF
j_gene: TRBJ2-7; d_gene: TRBD1; v_gene: TRBV28; CDR3aa: CASSFPPDRAYEQYF
j_gene: TRBJ1-2; d_gene: NA; v_gene: TRBV5-6; CDR3aa: CASSRRGLRYGYTF
j_gene: TRBJ2-7; d_gene: TRBD1; v_gene: TRBV11-2; CDR3aa: CASSARLGTAGNYEQYF
j_gene: TRBJ1-6; d_gene: NA; v_gene: TRBV6-6; CDR3aa: CASSYGGDSPLHF
j_gene: TRBJ1-5; d_gene: NA; v_gene: TRBV27; CDR3aa: CASSTGNQPQHF
j_gene: TRBJ1-1; d_gene: TRBD1; v_gene: TRBV28; CDR3aa: CASSPNRPLGQGYTEAFF
j_gene: TRBJ2-7; d_gene: NA; v_gene: TRBV6-1; CDR3aa: CASTAGTYEQYF
j_gene: TRBJ1-1; d_gene: NA; v_gene: TRBV30; CDR3aa: CAWSGQEGRRGAFF
j_gene: TRBJ2-3; d_gene: NA; v_gene: TRBV7-9; CDR3aa: CASTSRDTGTDTQYF